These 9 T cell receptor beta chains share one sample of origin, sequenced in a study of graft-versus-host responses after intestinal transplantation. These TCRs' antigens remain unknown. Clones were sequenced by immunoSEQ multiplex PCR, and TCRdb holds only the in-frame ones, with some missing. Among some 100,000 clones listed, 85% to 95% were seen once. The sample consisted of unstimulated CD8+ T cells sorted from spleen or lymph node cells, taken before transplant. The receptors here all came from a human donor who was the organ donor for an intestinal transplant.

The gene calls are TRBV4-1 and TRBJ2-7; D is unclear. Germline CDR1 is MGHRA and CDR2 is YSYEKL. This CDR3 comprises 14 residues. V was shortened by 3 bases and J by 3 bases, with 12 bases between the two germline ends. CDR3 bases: TGCGCCAGCAGCCAGCTACTAAGTAACTACGAGCAGTACTTC. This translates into CASSQLLSNYEQYF.

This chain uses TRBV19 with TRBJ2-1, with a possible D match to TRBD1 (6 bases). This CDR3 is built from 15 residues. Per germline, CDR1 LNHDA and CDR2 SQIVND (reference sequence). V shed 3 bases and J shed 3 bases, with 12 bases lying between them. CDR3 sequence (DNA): TGTGCCAGTAGTATCACAGGGACCCTCTACAATGAGCAGTTCTTC. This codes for CASSITGTLYNEQFF.

CDR3 region: CASLGGVQAFF. The CDR3 DNA is TGTGCCAGCCTCGGCGGGGTACAAGCTTTCTTT. The V and J genes are TRBV25-1 and TRBJ1-1; D call uncertain. This CDR3 is built from 11 residues. Trimming left V 8 bases short and J 9 bases short, with 13 bases between. The germline V gene encodes CDR1 MGHDK and CDR2 SYGVNS.

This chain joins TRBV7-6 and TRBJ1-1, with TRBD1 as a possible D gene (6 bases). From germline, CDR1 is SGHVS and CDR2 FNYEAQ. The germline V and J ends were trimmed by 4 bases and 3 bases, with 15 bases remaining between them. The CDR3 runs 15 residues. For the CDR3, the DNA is TGTGCCAGCAGCTCAAATGACAGGTTTGACACTGAAGCTTTCTTT. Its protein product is CASSSNDRFDTEAFF.

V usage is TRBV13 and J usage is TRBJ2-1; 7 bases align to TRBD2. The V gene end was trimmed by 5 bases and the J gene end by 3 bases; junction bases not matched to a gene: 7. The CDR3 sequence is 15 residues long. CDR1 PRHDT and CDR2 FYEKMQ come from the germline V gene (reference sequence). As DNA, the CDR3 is TGTGCCAGCAGCGAATCCGGGACTAACTACAATGAGCAGTTCTTC. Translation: CASSESGTNYNEQFF.

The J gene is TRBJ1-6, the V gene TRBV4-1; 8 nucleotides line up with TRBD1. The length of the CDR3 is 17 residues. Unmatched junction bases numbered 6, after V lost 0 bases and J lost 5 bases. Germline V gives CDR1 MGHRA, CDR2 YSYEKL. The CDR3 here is CASSQDVGQEDNSPLHF. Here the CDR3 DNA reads TGCGCCAGCAGCCAAGATGTGGGACAGGAGGATAATTCACCCCTCCACTTT.

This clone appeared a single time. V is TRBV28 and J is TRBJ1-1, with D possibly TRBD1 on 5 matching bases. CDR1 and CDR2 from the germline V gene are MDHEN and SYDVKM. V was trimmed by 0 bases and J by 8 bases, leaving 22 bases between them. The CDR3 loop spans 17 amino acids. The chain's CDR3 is CASSLWEGFGRLYEAFF. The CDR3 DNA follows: TGTGCCAGCAGTTTATGGGAGGGGTTCGGTCGTTTATACGAAGCTTTCTTT. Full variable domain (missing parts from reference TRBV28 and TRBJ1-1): DVKVTQSSRYLVKRTGEKVFLECVQDMDHENMFWYRQDPGLGLRLIYFSYDVKMKEKGDIPEGYSVSREKKERFSLILESASTNQTSMYLCASSLWEGFGRLYEAFFGQGTRLTVV.

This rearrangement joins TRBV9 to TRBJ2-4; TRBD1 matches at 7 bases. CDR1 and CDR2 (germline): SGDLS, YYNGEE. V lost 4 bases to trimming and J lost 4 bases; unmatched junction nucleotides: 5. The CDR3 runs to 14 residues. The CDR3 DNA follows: TGTGCCAGCAGCCCGGGACAGCTAAAAAACATTCAGTACTTC. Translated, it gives CASSPGQLKNIQYF.

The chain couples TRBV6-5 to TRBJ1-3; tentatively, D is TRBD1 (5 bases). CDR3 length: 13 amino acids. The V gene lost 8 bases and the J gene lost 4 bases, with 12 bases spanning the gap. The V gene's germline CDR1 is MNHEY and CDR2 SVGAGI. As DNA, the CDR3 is TGTGCCAGCTGGGAGGGGAAAGGAAACACCATATATTTT. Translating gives CASWEGKGNTIYF.